This TCR beta chain was identified during a study of shared clonotypes between healthy human individuals. Sequencing used immunoSEQ multiplex PCR; TCRdb keeps in-frame clones, though not all of them. The data hold around 1.9 million clones, with approximately 94% observed a single time. V was shortened by 1 base and J by 1 base, with 10 bases between the two germline ends. The CDR3 is 15 residues long. Germline V gives CDR1 LNHDA, CDR2 SQIVND (reference sequence). Study-level results: Tissues were not sampled, only blood, and their repertoires likely differ.

CD8 cells classed as naive were CD45RO-negative and positively selected for CCR7, excluding terminally differentiated effector memory CD45RA+ cells. Donors comprised healthy HIV-negative adults lacking recent acute infections or vaccinations. There were only Caucasian adults among the donors, and all lived in Nashville, Tennessee. Details on this clone: The antigen is unknown.

Sequenced input: naive CD8+ T cells from PBMCs. The clonotype was recovered from a man younger than 35 in good health. Some clones in this sample may be carry-over from other donors' samples. J is TRBJ1-1 and V is TRBV19; D remains ambiguous. As DNA, the CDR3 is TGTGCCAGTAGTATAGGGCCTAGCCCGAACACTGAAGCTTTCTTT. Translation gives CASSIGPSPNTEAFF.